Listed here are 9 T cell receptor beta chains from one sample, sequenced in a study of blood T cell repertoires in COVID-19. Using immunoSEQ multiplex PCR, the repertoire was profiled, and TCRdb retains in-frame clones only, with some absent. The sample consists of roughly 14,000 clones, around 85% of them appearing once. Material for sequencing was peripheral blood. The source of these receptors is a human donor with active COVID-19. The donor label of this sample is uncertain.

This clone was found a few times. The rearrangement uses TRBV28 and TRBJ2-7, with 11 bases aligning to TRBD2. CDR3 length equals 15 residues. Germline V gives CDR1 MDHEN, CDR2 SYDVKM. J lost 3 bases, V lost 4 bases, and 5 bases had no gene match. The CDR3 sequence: CASSSIAGGLYEQYF. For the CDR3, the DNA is TGTGCCAGCAGTTCCATAGCGGGAGGGCTCTACGAGCAGTACTTC.

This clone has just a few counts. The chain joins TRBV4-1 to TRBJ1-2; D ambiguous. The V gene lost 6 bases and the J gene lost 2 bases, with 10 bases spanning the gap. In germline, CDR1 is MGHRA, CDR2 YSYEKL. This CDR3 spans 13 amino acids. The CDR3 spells CASSLLGNYGYTF. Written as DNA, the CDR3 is TGCGCCAGCAGTCTGCTCGGGAACTATGGCTACACCTTC.

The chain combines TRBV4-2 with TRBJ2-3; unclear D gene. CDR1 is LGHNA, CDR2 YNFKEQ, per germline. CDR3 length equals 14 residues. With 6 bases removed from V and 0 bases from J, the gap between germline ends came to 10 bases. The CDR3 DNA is TGTGCCAGCAGACGAGTATTTAGCACAGATACGCAGTATTTT. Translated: CASRRVFSTDTQYF.

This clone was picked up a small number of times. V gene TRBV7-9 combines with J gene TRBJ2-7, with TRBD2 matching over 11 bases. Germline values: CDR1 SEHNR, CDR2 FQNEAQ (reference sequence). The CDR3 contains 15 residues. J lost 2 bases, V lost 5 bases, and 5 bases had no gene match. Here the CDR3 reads CASSGGTSGTYEQYF. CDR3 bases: TGTGCCAGCAGCGGCGGGACTAGCGGAACCTACGAGCAGTACTTC.

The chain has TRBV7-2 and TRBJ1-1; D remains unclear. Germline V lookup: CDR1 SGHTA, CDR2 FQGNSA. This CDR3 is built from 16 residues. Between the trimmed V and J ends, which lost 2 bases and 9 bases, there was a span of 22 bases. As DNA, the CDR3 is TGTGCCAGCAGCTTAAACGTGGGCGGGATCTTTTTAAAAGCTTTCTTT. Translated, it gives CASSLNVGGIFLKAFF.

DNA for the CDR3: TGTGCCACCAGCAGAGATCGCTCTGGGGCCAACGTCCTGACTTTC. The encoded protein is CATSRDRSGANVLTF. The chain carries TRBV15 and TRBJ2-6; D not certain. The germline CDR1 and CDR2 sequences are LNHNV and YYDKDF (reference sequence). The V and J ends lost 0 bases and 0 bases respectively, with 3 bases between them. The length of the CDR3 is 15 residues.

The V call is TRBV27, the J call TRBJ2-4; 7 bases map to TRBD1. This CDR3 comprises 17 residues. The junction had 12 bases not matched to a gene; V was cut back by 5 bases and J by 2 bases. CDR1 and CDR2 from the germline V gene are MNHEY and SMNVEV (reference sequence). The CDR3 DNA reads TGTGCCAGCAGTGCGACCCAGGGGGTCCGTACCAAAAACATTCAGTACTTC. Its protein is CASSATQGVRTKNIQYF.

The CDR3 sequence: CASSASGSRGETQYF. Written as DNA, the CDR3 is TGCGCCAGCAGTGCATCCGGGAGCCGTGGGGAGACCCAGTACTTC. This chain connects TRBV10-1 to TRBJ2-5; D is possibly TRBD2 (6 bases). The V end lost 4 bases, the J end lost 5 bases, and 17 bases lay between the germline ends. The CDR3 has 15 amino acids. Germline CDR1 and CDR2: WNHNN and SYGVQD (reference sequence).

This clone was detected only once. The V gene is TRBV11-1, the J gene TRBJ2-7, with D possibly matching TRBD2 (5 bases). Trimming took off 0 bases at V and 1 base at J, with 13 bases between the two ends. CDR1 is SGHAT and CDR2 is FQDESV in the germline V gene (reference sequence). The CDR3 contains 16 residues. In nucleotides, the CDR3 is TGTGCCAGCAGCTTAGCGGGGAAGCGGTCGTCCTACGAGCAGTACTTC. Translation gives CASSLAGKRSSYEQYF.